These 5 T cell receptor beta chains share one sample of origin, sequenced in a study of cytomegalovirus exposure and HLA in healthy donors. The PCR used 60 Vbeta and 13 Jbeta primers. The table came from immunoSEQ multiplex PCR; TCRdb's copy has only in-frame clones and leaves some out. Here the sample spans 200,000 to 250,000 clones, approximately 81% being singletons. Specimen: PBMCs. These receptors all stem from a human donor in good health.

This chain uses TRBV6-1 with TRBJ2-2; D call uncertain. CDR1 and CDR2 (germline): MNHNS, SASEGT. This CDR3 has 14 residues. V lost 1 base, J lost 1 base, and 4 bases lay in between. The CDR3 reads CASSEVLNTGELFF. In nucleotides, the CDR3 is TGTGCCAGCAGTGAAGTCCTGAACACCGGGGAGCTGTTTTTT.

This clone was counted a few times. This chain uses TRBV7-9 with TRBJ2-3; 7 nucleotides match TRBD2. Germline CDR1 and CDR2: SEHNR and FQNEAQ (reference sequence). The V gene end was trimmed by 5 bases and the J gene end by 2 bases; junction bases not matched to a gene: 19. The CDR3 is 19 amino acids. The CDR3 DNA reads TGTGCCAGCAGCCAGAAGGGACTACCCCCAGTGGTGATCACAGATACGCAGTATTTT. Protein product: CASSQKGLPPVVITDTQYF.

The chain couples TRBV5-1 to TRBJ2-1; possible D gene TRBD1, 6 bases. This CDR3 contains 16 residues. Germline-derived CDR1 and CDR2 are SGHRS and YFSETQ. The V end was cut by 4 bases, the J end by 4 bases, with 18 bases between. Written as DNA, the CDR3 is TGCGCCAGCAGCCCAGGGGCTTGGACGGGATACAATGAGCAGTTCTTC. Its protein product is CASSPGAWTGYNEQFF.

V usage is TRBV7-2 and J usage is TRBJ2-5, with D tentatively TRBD2 (5 bases). The DNA end lines up better with TRBJ2-7; the J call may be wrong. The CDR3 runs to 15 residues. Germline values: CDR1 SGHTA, CDR2 FQGNSA. The CDR3 DNA is TGTGCCAGCAGCTTAGAGACCCTGAGGGCCTACGAGCAGTACTTC. It yields the protein CASSLETLRAYEQYF.

CDR3 bases: TGTGCCAGCAGTGAATTAGAGAACGTCCTGACTTTC. Amino acid sequence: CASSELENVLTF. J is TRBJ2-6 and V is TRBV25-1; no clear D. In germline, CDR1 is MGHDK, CDR2 SYGVNS. With 1 base removed from V and 10 bases from J, the gap between germline ends came to 5 bases. This CDR3 comprises 12 residues. Full variable domain (missing parts from reference TRBV25-1 and TRBJ2-6): EADIYQTPRYLVIGTGKKITLECSQTMGHDKMYWYQQDPGMELHLIHYSYGVNSTEKGDLSSESTVSRIRTEHFPLTLESARPSHTSQYLCASSELENVLTFGAGSRLTVL.